These 18 T cell receptor beta chains came from one sample sequenced in a study of blood T cells in healthy people across ages. With a J-beta primer mix and a sample-barcoded 5' primer, a second PCR ran roughly 6 to 11 cycles. TCRdb used MiXCR to reprocess the 5' RACE reads, holding one entry per CDR3 protein. This sample has 1.5 million to 2 million distinct CDR3 sequences; around 50% occur once, and the top ten carry approximately 2.1%. The sequenced sample consisted of blood. These receptor sequences come from a woman aged 40 to 50 in good health.

V gene TRBV12-5 combines with J gene TRBJ1-1; 8 bases fit TRBD1. V lost 6 bases to trimming and J lost 1 base; unmatched junction nucleotides: 4. Per the germline V gene, CDR1 is LGHNT and CDR2 is FRNRAP. CDR3 length: 14 amino acids. The CDR3 loop is CASGSGGPNTEAFF. The CDR3 coding sequence is TGTGCTAGTGGCTCAGGGGGCCCGAACACTGAAGCTTTCTTT.

In DNA, the CDR3 is TGTGCCAGCACCCTAAGGGGTGGGCTCTATGGCTACACCTTC. Its translation is CASTLRGGLYGYTF. The gene calls are TRBV7-9 and TRBJ1-2, with D perhaps matching TRBD1 (5 bases). Germline lookup yields CDR1 SEHNR and CDR2 FQNEAQ (reference sequence). V was pared by 7 bases and J by 4 bases, with 16 bases between. This CDR3 has 14 amino acids.

This clonotype has only a few counts. The rearrangement uses TRBV10-3 and TRBJ1-4, with unresolved D. The CDR3 sequence is 13 residues long. CDR1 is ENHRY, CDR2 SYGVKD, per germline. Trimming took 8 bases from V and 3 from J, leaving 10 bases between them. CDR3 in amino acids: CAIQTAPNEKLFF. The DNA of the CDR3 is TGTGCCATCCAGACGGCACCTAATGAAAAACTGTTTTTT.

J is TRBJ2-6 and V is TRBV5-1; D gene uncertain. The CDR3 sequence is 15 residues long. CDR1 is SGHRS and CDR2 is YFSETQ in the germline V gene. V was shortened by 7 bases and J by 0 bases, with 11 bases between the two germline ends. The CDR3 region has the DNA TGCGCCAGCTCCGCCGGTATCTCTGGGGCCAACGTCCTGACTTTC. This translates into CASSAGISGANVLTF.

The V call is TRBV12-3 or TRBV12-4, the J call TRBJ1-1; TRBD1 might be the D (6 bases). The CDR3 runs 14 residues. Trimming cost V 8 bases and J 1 base, with 14 bases left between them. The CDR3 DNA reads as TGTGCCAGCTGGGGGGCGGGGGGGAACACTGAAGCTTTCTTT. Residues: CASWGAGGNTEAFF.

The J gene is TRBJ2-7, the V gene TRBV13, with a possible D match to TRBD2 (6 bases). Germline loops: CDR1 PRHDT, CDR2 FYEKMQ (reference sequence). V gave up 6 bases and J gave up 1 base, with 13 bases separating them. The CDR3 contains 14 residues. The CDR3 DNA follows: TGTGCCAGCAGGACTAGGACGGGATCCTACGAGCAGTACTTC. Protein: CASRTRTGSYEQYF.

The chain links TRBV15 to TRBJ1-2; D might be TRBD1 (6 bases). V shed 5 bases and J shed 5 bases, with 24 bases lying between them. The V gene's germline CDR1 is LNHNV and CDR2 YYDKDF (reference sequence). CDR3 length: 17 residues. The CDR3 loop is CATSGQRGIGQTYGYTF. The CDR3 region has the DNA TGTGCCACCAGCGGACAGAGGGGTATAGGACAGACGTATGGCTACACCTTC.

The CDR3 spells CASQPSPLEKLFF. Here the CDR3 DNA reads TGTGCCAGCCAGCCATCACCTCTTGAAAAACTGTTTTTT. This sequence joins TRBV6-6 and TRBJ1-4; D is uncertain. Germline values: CDR1 MNHNY, CDR2 SVGAGI (reference sequence). V was trimmed by 8 bases and J by 7 bases, leaving 14 bases between them. CDR3 length: 13 residues.

V usage is TRBV18 and J usage is TRBJ2-5, with 9 bases identical to TRBD2. The DNA end is a closer match to TRBJ2-7, so the J assignment may be wrong. This CDR3 spans 16 amino acids. Germline assignment: CDR1 KGHSH and CDR2 LQKENI. CDR3 DNA sequence: TGTGCCAGCTCACCGTCCAGCGGGGGGTTTTTCTACGAGCAGTACTTC. This encodes CASSPSSGGFFYEQYF.

The table lists this clonotype with many counts. The V call is TRBV4-3, the J call TRBJ2-3; D ambiguous. The CDR3 extends over 13 amino acids. Trimming shortened V by 0 bases and J by 6 bases, and 7 bases separated the two germline ends. The germline V gene encodes CDR1 LGHNA and CDR2 YSLEER. For the CDR3, the DNA is TGCGCCAGCAGCCAAGATTCGGAGGATACGCAGTATTTT. This translates into CASSQDSEDTQYF.

This clonotype came up a few times. The gene calls are TRBV9 and TRBJ2-5; D remains unclear. V dropped 0 bases and J dropped 6 bases, with 12 bases sitting between them. The V gene's germline CDR1 is SGDLS and CDR2 YYNGEE. The CDR3 consists of 14 residues. Here the CDR3 DNA reads TGTGCCAGCAGCGTAGGAGGTAACCCCAAGACCCAGTACTTC. Translated: CASSVGGNPKTQYF.

The rearrangement joins TRBV13 to TRBJ2-5, with D hard to call. There are 14 residues in the CDR3. V shed 5 bases and J shed 2 bases, with 12 bases lying between them. Germline CDR1 reads PRHDT; CDR2 reads FYEKMQ (reference sequence). The CDR3: CASSPRLGQETQYF. CDR3 nucleotides: TGTGCCAGCAGCCCCCGACTTGGACAAGAGACCCAGTACTTC. Based on the CDR3 plus reference TRBV13 and TRBJ2-5, the full variable domain is AAGVIQSPRHLIKEKRETATLKCYPIPRHDTVYWYQQGPGQDPQFLISFYEKMQSDKGSIPDRFSAQQFSDYHSELNMSSLELGDSALYFCASSPRLGQETQYFGPGTRLLVL.

The chain carries TRBV6-6 and TRBJ1-1, with D tentatively TRBD1 (6 bases). Trimming pared 10 bases from V and 0 bases from J, leaving 15 bases between. Germline loops: CDR1 MNHNY, CDR2 SVGAGI (reference sequence). The CDR3 covers 14 residues. The CDR3 DNA reads as TGTGCCATCCTGAGGGGGGGCTTGAACACTGAAGCTTTCTTT. It codes for CAILRGGLNTEAFF.

To note about this clonotype: A junction boundary mismatches the germline segment, possibly from a read error. The gene calls are TRBV7-2 and TRBJ2-1, with 10 bases lining up with TRBD2. The CDR3 consists of 16 residues. The germline V gene has CDR1 SGHTA and CDR2 FQGNSA. In nucleotides, the CDR3 is TGTGCCAGCGGCTTTTCTAGCGGGGGCTCCTACAATGAGCAGTTCTTC. Encoded protein: CASGFSSGGSYNEQFF.

The sample holds many counts of this clonotype. The junction departs from the called germline gene at one end, perhaps through a read error. The chain links TRBV5-1 to TRBJ2-6; D call uncertain. Germline CDR1 reads SGHRS; CDR2 reads YFSETQ. This CDR3 is built from 14 residues. CDR3 protein: CASSLISGANVLTF. The CDR3 nucleotides are TGTGCCAGCAGTTTAATCTCTGGGGCCAACGTCCTGACTTTC.

Comments on this clonotype: The junction differs from germline at one of its ends, possibly a read error. The chain recombines TRBV7-7 with TRBJ2-1, with 8 bases lining up with TRBD1. The J call may be faulty, since TRBJ2-7 better matches the DNA end. Germline values: CDR1 SSHAT, CDR2 FNYEAQ (reference sequence). The CDR3 runs to 14 residues. The DNA of the CDR3 is TGTGCTAGCAGCTTAGACAGGGGTATGAATGAGCAGTACTTC. Amino acids: CASSLDRGMNEQYF.

The chain joins TRBV6-5 to TRBJ2-5, with D maybe TRBD1 (6 bases). The length of the CDR3 is 16 residues. Germline V gives CDR1 MNHEY, CDR2 SVGAGI. The V and J ends lost 4 bases and 5 bases respectively, with 20 bases between them. CDR3 residues: CASSSSKRGLGETQYF. CDR3 coding DNA: TGTGCCAGCAGTTCCTCCAAGAGGGGGTTGGGGGAGACCCAGTACTTC.

This chain links TRBV20-1 with TRBJ2-3, with 9 bases that match TRBD2. The V gene end was trimmed by 5 bases and the J gene end by 1 base; junction bases not matched to a gene: 4. Per the germline V gene, CDR1 is DFQATT and CDR2 is SNEGSKA (reference sequence). The CDR3 sequence is 14 residues long. The CDR3 DNA reads as TGCAGTGCTCATATAGCGGGGGGCACAGATACGCAGTATTTT. Its protein is CSAHIAGGTDTQYF.